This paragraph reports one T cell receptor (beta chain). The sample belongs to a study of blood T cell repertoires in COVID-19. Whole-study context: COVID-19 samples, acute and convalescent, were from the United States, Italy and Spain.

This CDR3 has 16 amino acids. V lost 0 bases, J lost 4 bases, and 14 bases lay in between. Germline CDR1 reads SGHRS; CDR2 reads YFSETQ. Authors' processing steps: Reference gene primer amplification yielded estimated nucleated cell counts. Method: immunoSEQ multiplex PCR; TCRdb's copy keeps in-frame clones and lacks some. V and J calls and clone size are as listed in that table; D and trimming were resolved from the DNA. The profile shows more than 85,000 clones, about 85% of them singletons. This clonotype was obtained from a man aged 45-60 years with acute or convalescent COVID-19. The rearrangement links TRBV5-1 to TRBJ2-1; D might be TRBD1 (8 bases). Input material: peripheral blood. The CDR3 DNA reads TGCGCCAGCAGCTTGGAACAGGGGGGGAGGTACAATGAGCAGTTCTTC. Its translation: CASSLEQGGRYNEQFF.